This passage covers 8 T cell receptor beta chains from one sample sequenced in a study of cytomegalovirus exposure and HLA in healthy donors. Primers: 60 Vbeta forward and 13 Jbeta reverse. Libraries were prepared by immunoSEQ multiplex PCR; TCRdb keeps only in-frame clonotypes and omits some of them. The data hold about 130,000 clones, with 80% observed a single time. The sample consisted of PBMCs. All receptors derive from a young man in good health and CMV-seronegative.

CDR3 nucleotides: TGTGCCAGCAGCTCAACCGGGACAGGTCGAACCACCATATATTTT. Translated, it gives CASSSTGTGRTTIYF. This chain links TRBV7-8 with TRBJ1-3; 8 nucleotides match TRBD1. In germline, CDR1 is SGHVS, CDR2 FQNEAQ. The CDR3 totals 15 residues. Trimming removed 4 bases from V and 9 bases from J; junction bases left unmatched: 11.

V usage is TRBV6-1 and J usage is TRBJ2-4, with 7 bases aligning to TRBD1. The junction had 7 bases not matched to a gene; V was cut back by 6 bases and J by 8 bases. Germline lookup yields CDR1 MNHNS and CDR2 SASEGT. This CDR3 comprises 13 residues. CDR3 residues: CASSARGQDIQYF. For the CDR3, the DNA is TGTGCCAGCAGCGCTAGGGGGCAGGACATTCAGTACTTC.

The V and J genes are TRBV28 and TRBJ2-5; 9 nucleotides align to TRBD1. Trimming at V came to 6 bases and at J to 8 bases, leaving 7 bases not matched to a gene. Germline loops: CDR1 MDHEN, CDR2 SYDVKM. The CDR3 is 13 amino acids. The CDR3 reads CASRGDRAVTQYF. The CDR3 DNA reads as TGTGCCAGCAGGGGGGACAGGGCCGTCACCCAGTACTTC.

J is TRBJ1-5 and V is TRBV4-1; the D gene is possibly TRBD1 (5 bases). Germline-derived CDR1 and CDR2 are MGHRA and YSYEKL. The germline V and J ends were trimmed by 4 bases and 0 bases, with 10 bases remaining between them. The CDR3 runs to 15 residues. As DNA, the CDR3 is TGCGCCAGCAGCCGGCAGGGTTATAGCAATCAGCCCCAGCATTTT. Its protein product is CASSRQGYSNQPQHF.

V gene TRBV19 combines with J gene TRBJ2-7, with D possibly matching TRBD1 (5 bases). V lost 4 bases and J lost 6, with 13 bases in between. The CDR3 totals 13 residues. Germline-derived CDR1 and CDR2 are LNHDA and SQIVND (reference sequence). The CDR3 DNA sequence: TGTGCCAGTAGTAAGCAGACAGTAGGCGAGCAGTACTTC. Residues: CASSKQTVGEQYF.

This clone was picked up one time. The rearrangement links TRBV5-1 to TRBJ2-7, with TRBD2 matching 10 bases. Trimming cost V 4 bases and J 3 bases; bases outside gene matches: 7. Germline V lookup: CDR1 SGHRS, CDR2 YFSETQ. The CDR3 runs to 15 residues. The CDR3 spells CASSPHGLADYEQYF. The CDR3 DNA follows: TGCGCCAGCAGCCCACATGGACTAGCGGACTACGAGCAGTACTTC. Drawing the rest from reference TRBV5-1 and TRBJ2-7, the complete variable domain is KAGVTQTPRYLIKTRGQQVTLSCSPISGHRSVSWYQQTPGQGLQFLFEYFSETQRNKGNFPGRFSGRQFSNSRSEMNVSTLELGDSALYLCASSPHGLADYEQYFGPGTRLTVT.

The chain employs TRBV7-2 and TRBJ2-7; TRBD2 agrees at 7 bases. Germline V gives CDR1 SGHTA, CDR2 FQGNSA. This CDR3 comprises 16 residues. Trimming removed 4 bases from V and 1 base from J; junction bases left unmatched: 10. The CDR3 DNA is TGTGCCAGCAGCTCCCGCCCGGGGGGAGGATCCTACGAGCAGTACTTC. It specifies CASSSRPGGGSYEQYF.

This CDR3 reads CASSPRQGGIGANVLTF. In DNA, the CDR3 is TGTGCCAGCAGCCCCCGCCAAGGGGGCATTGGGGCCAACGTCCTGACTTTC. The chain recombines TRBV7-9 with TRBJ2-6; the match to TRBD1 covers 7 bases. This CDR3 comprises 17 residues. V lost 5 bases, J lost 3 bases, and 10 bases stayed unmatched. CDR1 SEHNR and CDR2 FQNEAQ come from the germline V gene (reference sequence). Filled out from reference TRBV7-9 and TRBJ2-6, the complete variable domain reads DTGVSQNPRHKITKRGQNVTFRCDPISEHNRLYWYRQTLGQGPEFLTYFQNEAQLEKSRLLSDRFSAERPKGSFSTLEIQRTEQGDSAMYLCASSPRQGGIGANVLTFGAGSRLTVL.